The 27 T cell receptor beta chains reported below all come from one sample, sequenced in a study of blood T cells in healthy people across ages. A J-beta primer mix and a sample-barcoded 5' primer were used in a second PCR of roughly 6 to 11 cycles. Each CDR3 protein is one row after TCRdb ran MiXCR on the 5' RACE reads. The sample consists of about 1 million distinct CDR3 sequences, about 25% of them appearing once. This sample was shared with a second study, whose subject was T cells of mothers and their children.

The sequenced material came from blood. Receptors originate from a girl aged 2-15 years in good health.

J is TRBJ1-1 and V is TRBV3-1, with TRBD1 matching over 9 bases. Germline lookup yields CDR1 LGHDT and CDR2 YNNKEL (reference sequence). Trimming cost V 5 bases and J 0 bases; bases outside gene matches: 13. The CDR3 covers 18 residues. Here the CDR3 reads CASSTGTGPITMNTEAFF. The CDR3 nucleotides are TGTGCCAGCAGCACCGGGACAGGGCCAATAACTATGAACACTGAAGCTTTCTTT.

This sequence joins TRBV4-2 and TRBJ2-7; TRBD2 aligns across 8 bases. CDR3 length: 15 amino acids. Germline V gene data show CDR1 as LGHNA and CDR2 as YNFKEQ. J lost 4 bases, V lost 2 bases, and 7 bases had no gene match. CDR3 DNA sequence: TGTGCCAGCAGCCAAATAGCGGGAACTGGATACGAGCAGTACTTC. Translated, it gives CASSQIAGTGYEQYF.

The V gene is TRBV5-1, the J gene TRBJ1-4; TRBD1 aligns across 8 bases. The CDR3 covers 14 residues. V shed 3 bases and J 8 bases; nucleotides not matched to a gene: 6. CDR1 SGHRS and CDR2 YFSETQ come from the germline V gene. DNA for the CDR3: TGCGCCAGCAGCTCACAGGGGGTGGGCGAAAAACTGTTTTTT. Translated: CASSSQGVGEKLFF.

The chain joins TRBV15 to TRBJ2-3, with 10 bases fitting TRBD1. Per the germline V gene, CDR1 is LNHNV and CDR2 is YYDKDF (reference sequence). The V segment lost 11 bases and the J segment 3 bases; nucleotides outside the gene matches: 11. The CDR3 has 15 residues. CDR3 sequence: CAVSPGQGMTDTQYF. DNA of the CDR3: TGTGCCGTTTCACCGGGACAGGGGATGACAGATACGCAGTATTTT.

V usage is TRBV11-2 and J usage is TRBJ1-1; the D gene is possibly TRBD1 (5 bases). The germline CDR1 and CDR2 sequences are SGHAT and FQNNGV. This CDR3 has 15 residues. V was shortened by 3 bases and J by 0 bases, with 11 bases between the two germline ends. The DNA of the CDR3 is TGTGCCAGCAGCTTCCACGGGACTATGAACACTGAAGCTTTCTTT. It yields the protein CASSFHGTMNTEAFF.

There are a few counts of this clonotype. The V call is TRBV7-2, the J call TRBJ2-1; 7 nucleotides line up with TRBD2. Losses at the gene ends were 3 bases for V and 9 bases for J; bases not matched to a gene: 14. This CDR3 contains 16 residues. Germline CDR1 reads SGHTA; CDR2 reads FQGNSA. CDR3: CASSFTAAAGVGEQFF. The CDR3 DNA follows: TGTGCCAGCAGCTTTACCGCTGCGGCGGGAGTGGGTGAGCAGTTCTTC.

In DNA, the CDR3 is TGTGCCAGCAGACCCTACACATTCTCTGGAAACACCATATATTTT. It codes for CASRPYTFSGNTIYF. The chain couples TRBV6-5 to TRBJ1-3; the D is unclear. From germline, CDR1 is MNHEY and CDR2 SVGAGI. Trimming pared 6 bases from V and 0 bases from J, leaving 12 bases between. This CDR3 is built from 15 residues.

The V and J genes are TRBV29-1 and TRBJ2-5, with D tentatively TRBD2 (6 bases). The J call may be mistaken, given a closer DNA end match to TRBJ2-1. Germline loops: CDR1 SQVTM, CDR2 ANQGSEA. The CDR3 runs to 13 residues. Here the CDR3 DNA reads TGCACCGAAAGGAGGGCCCTTTGGGATGAGCAGTTCTTC. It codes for CTERRALWDEQFF.

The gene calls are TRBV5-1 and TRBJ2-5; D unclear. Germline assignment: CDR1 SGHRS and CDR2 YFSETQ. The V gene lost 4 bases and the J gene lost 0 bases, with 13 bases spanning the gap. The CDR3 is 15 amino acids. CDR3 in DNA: TGCGCCAGCAGCCACGACGGGCAGTACCAAGAGACCCAGTACTTC. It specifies CASSHDGQYQETQYF.

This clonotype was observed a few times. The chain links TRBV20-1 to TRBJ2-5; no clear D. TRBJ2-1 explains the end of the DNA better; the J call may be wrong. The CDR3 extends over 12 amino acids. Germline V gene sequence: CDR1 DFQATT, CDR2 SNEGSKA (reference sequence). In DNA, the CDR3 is TGCAGTGCTAGATTTAGTTGGGCAGAGCAGTTCTTC. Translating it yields CSARFSWAEQFF.

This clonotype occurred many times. CDR3 nucleotides: TGCAGCGTCGAGGGGGACAGGGGGATTAACTATGGCTACACCTTC. It translates to CSVEGDRGINYGYTF. The J gene is TRBJ1-2, the V gene TRBV29-1, with 11 bases fitting TRBD1. CDR3 length: 15 residues. With 6 bases clipped from V and 1 base from J, the junction kept 7 bases outside the gene matches. CDR1 is SQVTM, CDR2 ANQGSEA, per germline. The full variable domain, its missing parts supplied by reference TRBV29-1 and TRBJ1-2, is SAVISQKPSRDICQRGTSLTIQCQVDSQVTMMFWYRQQPGQSLTLIATANQGSEATYESGFVIDKFPISRPNLTFSTLTVSNMSPEDSSIYLCSVEGDRGINYGYTFGSGTRLTVV.

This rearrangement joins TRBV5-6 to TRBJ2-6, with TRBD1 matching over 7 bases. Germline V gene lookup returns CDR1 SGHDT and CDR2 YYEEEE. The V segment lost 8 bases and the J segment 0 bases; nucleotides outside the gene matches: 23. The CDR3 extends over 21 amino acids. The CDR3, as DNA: TGTGCCAGTCTGCTTTGGGTACCTCTAGGGACAGTTCCCTCTGGGGCCAACGTCCTGACTTTC. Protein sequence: CASLLWVPLGTVPSGANVLTF.

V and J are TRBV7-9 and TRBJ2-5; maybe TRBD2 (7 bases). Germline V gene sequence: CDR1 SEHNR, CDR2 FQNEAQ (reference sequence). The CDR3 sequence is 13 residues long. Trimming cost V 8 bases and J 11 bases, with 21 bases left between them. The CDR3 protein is CASRDSGGGEQYF. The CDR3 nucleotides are TGTGCCAGCCGCGATTCCGGAGGGGGGGAGCAGTACTTC.

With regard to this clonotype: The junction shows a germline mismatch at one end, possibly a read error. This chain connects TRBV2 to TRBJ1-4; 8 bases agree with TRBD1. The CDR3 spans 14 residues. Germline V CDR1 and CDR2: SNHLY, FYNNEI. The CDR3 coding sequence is TGTGCCGGCAGTCGGACAGGGAACATTGAAAAACTGTTTTTT. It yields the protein CAGSRTGNIEKLFF.

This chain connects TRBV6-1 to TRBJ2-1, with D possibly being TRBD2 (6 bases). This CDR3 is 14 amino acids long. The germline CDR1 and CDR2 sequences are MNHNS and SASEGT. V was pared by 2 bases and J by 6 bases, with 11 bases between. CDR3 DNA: TGTGCCAGCAGTGAAATGCGGGATCTCAATGAGCAGTTCTTC. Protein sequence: CASSEMRDLNEQFF.

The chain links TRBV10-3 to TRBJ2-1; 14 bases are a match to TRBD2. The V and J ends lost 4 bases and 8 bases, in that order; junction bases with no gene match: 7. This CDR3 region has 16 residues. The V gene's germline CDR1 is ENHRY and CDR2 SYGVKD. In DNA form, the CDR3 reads TGTGCCATCAGTGGCACGACTAGCGGGGGGGCCGATGAGCAGTTCTTC. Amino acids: CAISGTTSGGADEQFF.

Written as DNA, the CDR3 is TGTGCCAGCAGTCCTCCGGGACTCACATATGGCTACACCTTC. Its protein is CASSPPGLTYGYTF. The genes are TRBV6-5 and TRBJ1-2, with D possibly being TRBD1 (5 bases). This CDR3 has 14 amino acids. CDR1 is MNHEY, CDR2 SVGAGI, per germline. The V gene lost 5 bases and the J gene lost 5 bases, with 15 bases spanning the gap.

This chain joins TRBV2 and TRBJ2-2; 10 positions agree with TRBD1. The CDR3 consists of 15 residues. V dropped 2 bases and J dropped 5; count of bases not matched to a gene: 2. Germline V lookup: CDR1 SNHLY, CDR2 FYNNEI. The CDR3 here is CASSERTGGTGELFF. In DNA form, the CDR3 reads TGTGCCAGCAGTGAACGGACAGGGGGAACCGGGGAGCTGTTTTTT.

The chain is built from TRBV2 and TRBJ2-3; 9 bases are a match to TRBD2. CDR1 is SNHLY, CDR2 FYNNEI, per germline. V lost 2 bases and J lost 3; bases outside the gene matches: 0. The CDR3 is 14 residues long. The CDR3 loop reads CASSELAGTDTQYF. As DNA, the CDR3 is TGTGCCAGCAGTGAACTAGCGGGGACAGATACGCAGTATTTT.

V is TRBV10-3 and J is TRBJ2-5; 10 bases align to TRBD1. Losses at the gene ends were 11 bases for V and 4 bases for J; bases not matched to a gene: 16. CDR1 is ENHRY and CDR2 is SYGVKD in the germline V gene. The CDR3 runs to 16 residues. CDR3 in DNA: TGTGCCTCCACCCGGGACAGGGGAAGGGGAGTAGAGACCCAGTACTTC. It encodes CASTRDRGRGVETQYF.

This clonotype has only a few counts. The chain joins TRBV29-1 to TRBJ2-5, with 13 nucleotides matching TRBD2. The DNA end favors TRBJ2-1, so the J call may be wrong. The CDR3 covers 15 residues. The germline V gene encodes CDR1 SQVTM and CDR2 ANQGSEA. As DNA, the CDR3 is TGCAGCGTTCATGACCCGGGACTAGCGGGGAATGAGCAGTTCTTC. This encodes CSVHDPGLAGNEQFF.

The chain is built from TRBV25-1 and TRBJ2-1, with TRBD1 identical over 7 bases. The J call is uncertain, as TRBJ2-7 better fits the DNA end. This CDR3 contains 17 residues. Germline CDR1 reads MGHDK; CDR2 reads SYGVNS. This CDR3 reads CASSDRDSLASSYEQYF. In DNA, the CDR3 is TGTGCCAGCAGTGACCGGGACAGCCTTGCCAGCTCCTACGAGCAGTACTTC.

In nucleotides, the CDR3 is TGCGCCAGCAGCCAAGATCGCGGGGGGAGCAATGAGCAGTTCTTC. As protein: CASSQDRGGSNEQFF. The genes are TRBV4-3 and TRBJ2-1, with TRBD2 identical over 8 bases. V dropped 0 bases and J dropped 6; count of bases not matched to a gene: 4. This CDR3 spans 15 amino acids. Germline V lookup: CDR1 LGHNA, CDR2 YSLEER.

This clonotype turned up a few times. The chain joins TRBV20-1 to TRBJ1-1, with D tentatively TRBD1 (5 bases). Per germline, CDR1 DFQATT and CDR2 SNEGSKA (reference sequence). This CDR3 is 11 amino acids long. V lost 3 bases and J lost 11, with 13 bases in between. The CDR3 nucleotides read TGCAGTGCTAGTGGGGGAATCGAGGCTTTCTTT. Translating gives CSASGGIEAFF.

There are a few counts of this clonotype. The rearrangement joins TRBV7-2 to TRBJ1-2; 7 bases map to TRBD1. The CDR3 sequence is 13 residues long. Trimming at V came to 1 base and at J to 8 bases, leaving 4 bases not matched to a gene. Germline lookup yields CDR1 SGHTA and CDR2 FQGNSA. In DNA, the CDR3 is TGTGCCAGCAGCTTAGAGGGGGCTTTGGGCTACACCTTC. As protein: CASSLEGALGYTF.

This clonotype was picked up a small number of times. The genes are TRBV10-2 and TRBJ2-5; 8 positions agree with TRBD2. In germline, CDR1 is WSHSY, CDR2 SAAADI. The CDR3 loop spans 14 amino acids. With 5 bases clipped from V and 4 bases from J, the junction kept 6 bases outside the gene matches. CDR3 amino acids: CASSSSGSRETQYF. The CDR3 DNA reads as TGCGCCAGCAGTTCAAGCGGGAGTAGAGAGACCCAGTACTTC.

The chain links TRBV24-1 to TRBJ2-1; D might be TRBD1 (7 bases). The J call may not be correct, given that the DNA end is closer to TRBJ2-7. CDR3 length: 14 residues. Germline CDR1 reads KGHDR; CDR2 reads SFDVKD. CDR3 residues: CATSDPQGGTEQYF. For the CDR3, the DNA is TGTGCCACCAGTGATCCCCAGGGGGGAACCGAGCAGTACTTC.